This T cell receptor (beta chain) appears in the sequencing data of a study of T cells after yellow fever vaccination. Trimming removed 7 bases from V and 5 bases from J; junction bases left unmatched: 12. CDR3 length equals 15 residues. Germline V gene data show CDR1 as SEHNR and CDR2 as FQNEAQ (reference sequence). TCRdb analysed the 5' RACE reads with MiXCR anew, one entry per CDR3 protein. Here the sample spans under 400,000 distinct CDR3 sequences, under 14% being singletons. The chain is built from TRBV7-9 and TRBJ1-2, with TRBD1 matching 8 bases. The receptor comes from a man aged 18-30 years who received the YFV17D yellow fever vaccine. The sequencing here drew on PBMCs, taken on the day of the first yellow fever vaccination. The CDR3 region is CASTRGGQDEYGYTF. For the CDR3, the DNA is TGTGCCAGCACCCGGGGGGGACAGGACGAGTATGGCTACACCTTC.